This T cell receptor (beta chain) was found in a study of shared clonotypes between healthy human individuals. Study findings and constraints: Rarefaction curves obtained for sorted subsets showed sequencing incomplete despite large depth.

Only CD45RO-negative cells positively selected for CCR7 counted as naive CD8 cells, so terminally differentiated effector memory CD45RA+ cells were excluded. This CDR3 has 17 residues. The V gene lost 3 bases and the J gene lost 0 bases, with 14 bases spanning the gap. Germline V CDR1 and CDR2: WNHNN, SYGVQD (reference sequence). The authors ran the assay at deep level. Authors' methods: ImmunoSEQ sequences covered only the junction and lacked quality scores; filtering therefore differed. Assay: immunoSEQ multiplex PCR; the TCRdb copy retains only in-frame clones and omits some. V and J calls and clone size are those listed in that table; D and trimming were worked out from the DNA. The sample carries 2 million to 2.5 million clones, roughly 94% recorded once. Note on this clone: The antigen is not known.

The rearrangement uses TRBV10-1 and TRBJ2-2, with D unresolved. Sequencing was done on a sample of naive CD8+ T cells sorted from blood. This TCR was sampled from a young man in good health. The CDR3 region has the DNA TGCGCCAGCAGTGACAGTAACTGGTCTCCGAACACCGGGGAGCTGTTTTTT. Its translation is CASSDSNWSPNTGELFF.